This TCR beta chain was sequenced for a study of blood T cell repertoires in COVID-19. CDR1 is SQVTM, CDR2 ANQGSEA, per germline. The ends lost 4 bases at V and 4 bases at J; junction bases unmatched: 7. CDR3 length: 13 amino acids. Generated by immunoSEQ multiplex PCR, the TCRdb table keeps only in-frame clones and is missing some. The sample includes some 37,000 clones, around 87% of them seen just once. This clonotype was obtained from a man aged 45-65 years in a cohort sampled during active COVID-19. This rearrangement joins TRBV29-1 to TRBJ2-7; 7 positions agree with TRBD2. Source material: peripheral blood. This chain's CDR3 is CSVGTLRGYEQYF. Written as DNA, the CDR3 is TGCAGCGTTGGTACGTTGCGGGGGTACGAGCAGTACTTC.